Below, 17 T cell receptor beta chains from the same sample are listed, as sequenced in a study of T cells in Graves' hyperthyroidism and ophthalmopathy. Researchers took RNA transcripts and amplified the TCR beta CDR3 regions from them. In the first-round RT-PCR of the TCR CDR3, the HTBI primer set was used. TCRdb used MiXCR to reprocess the multiplex PCR reads, holding one entry per CDR3 protein. The sample yields about 690,000 distinct CDR3 sequences, 15% to 20% seen once. Sequencing was done on a sample of blood. The receptor source for this set is a man aged 50-60 years with Graves' hyperthyroidism.

This clonotype has at least ten counts. This rearrangement joins TRBV27 to TRBJ1-1; D gene unclear. V was pared by 7 bases and J by 9 bases, with 18 bases between. The CDR3 extends over 13 amino acids. Germline values: CDR1 MNHEY, CDR2 SMNVEV (reference sequence). The CDR3 bases are TGTGCCAGCATAAACCTCGACTGGGAAAAAGCTTTCTTT. Protein product: CASINLDWEKAFF.

This chain joins TRBV6-5 and TRBJ2-7, with 11 bases identical to TRBD1. J gave up 6 bases and V 4 bases, and 8 bases lay outside the gene matches. From germline, CDR1 is MNHEY and CDR2 SVGAGI. There are 15 residues in the CDR3. This CDR3 reads CASSLSPDRGREQYF. CDR3 DNA sequence: TGTGCCAGCAGTTTATCCCCGGACAGGGGGCGCGAGCAGTACTTC.

This clonotype was detected ten times or more. This chain connects TRBV3-1 to TRBJ2-7; TRBD1 matches 8 bases. From germline, CDR1 is LGHDT and CDR2 YNNKEL (reference sequence). The CDR3 extends over 14 amino acids. Trimming cost V 5 bases and J 3 bases; bases outside gene matches: 6. The DNA of the CDR3 is TGTGCCAGCAGCGGCACAGGGGGAATCTACGAGCAGTACTTC. The encoded protein is CASSGTGGIYEQYF.

This clonotype was counted a few times. J is TRBJ2-1 and V is TRBV7-9; TRBD1 or TRBD2 may be the D gene (5 bases each). The V gene's germline CDR1 is SEHNR and CDR2 FQNEAQ (reference sequence). Trimming removed 0 bases from V and 9 bases from J, with 21 bases in between. The CDR3 has 17 residues. CDR3 DNA: TGTGCCAGCAGCTTAGCGCTAAGTGGGACCTCCAAGGGTGAGCAGTTCTTC. It encodes CASSLALSGTSKGEQFF.

This clonotype has ten or more counts. V and J are TRBV20-1 and TRBJ2-1; D is uncertain. Germline CDR1 and CDR2: DFQATT and SNEGSKA (reference sequence). V dropped 2 bases and J dropped 0 bases, with 8 bases sitting between them. The CDR3 extends over 14 amino acids. The CDR3 here is CSARLRSSYNEQFF. The DNA of the CDR3 is TGCAGTGCTAGATTGCGTAGCTCCTACAATGAGCAGTTCTTC.

The rearrangement joins TRBV7-6 to TRBJ2-7; 8 bases are shared with TRBD2. The CDR3 covers 15 residues. J was trimmed by 1 base and V by 5 bases; bases with no gene match: 7. From germline, CDR1 is SGHVS and CDR2 FNYEAQ. CDR3 DNA sequence: TGTGCCAGCAGCCCATCTAGCGGGTTTTCCTACGAGCAGTACTTC. This codes for CASSPSSGFSYEQYF.

The chain carries TRBV19 and TRBJ2-1, with D unclear. This CDR3 is built from 15 residues. Trimming cost V 1 base and J 1 base, with 8 bases left between them. Germline assignment: CDR1 LNHDA and CDR2 SQIVND (reference sequence). The CDR3 reads CASSIAERSYNEQFF. CDR3 DNA: TGTGCCAGTAGTATAGCCGAGAGGTCCTACAATGAGCAGTTCTTC.

The J gene is TRBJ2-1, the V gene TRBV13, with 12 nucleotides matching TRBD2. This CDR3 spans 22 amino acids. V was pared by 5 bases and J by 3 bases, with 23 bases of the junction left unmatched. Germline CDR1 and CDR2: PRHDT and FYEKMQ (reference sequence). CDR3 loop: CASSQTAQGLAGLVKGYNEQFF. CDR3 DNA: TGTGCCAGCAGCCAGACAGCCCAAGGACTAGCGGGACTCGTAAAGGGCTACAATGAGCAGTTCTTC.

This clonotype was seen repeatedly, ten times or more. The V call is TRBV30, the J call TRBJ1-5, with TRBD1 as a possible D gene (5 bases). CDR1 is GTSNPN and CDR2 is SVGIG in the germline V gene (reference sequence). Deletions cut 2 bases from V and 7 bases from J, with 15 bases between. The CDR3 runs 14 residues. CDR3 sequence reads: CAWSYPGRGQPQHF. The CDR3 DNA reads TGTGCCTGGAGTTACCCAGGGAGAGGGCAGCCCCAGCATTTT.

This clonotype was recorded many times. The rearrangement links TRBV12-3 or TRBV12-4 to TRBJ2-7, with 9 bases that match TRBD1. After removal of 1 base from V and 3 bases from J, the junction contained 4 bases not matched to a gene. The CDR3 has 15 residues. CDR3 DNA: TGTGCCAGCAGTTTAGGAGAGACAGGGGGCTACGAGCAGTACTTC. Translation gives CASSLGETGGYEQYF.

This sequence joins TRBV5-1 and TRBJ1-4; D not certain. This CDR3 has 14 amino acids. In germline, CDR1 is SGHRS, CDR2 YFSETQ. Trimming shortened V by 0 bases and J by 7 bases, and 10 bases separated the two germline ends. The CDR3, as DNA: TGCGCCAGCAGCTTGGAGGATTTGGGTGAAAAACTGTTTTTT. Translated: CASSLEDLGEKLFF.

The table lists this clonotype with many counts. The chain carries TRBV7-3 and TRBJ2-7; 8 nucleotides agree with TRBD2. Germline V gene data show CDR1 as SGHTA and CDR2 as FQGTGA. CDR3 length: 15 amino acids. The V gene end was trimmed by 3 bases and the J gene end by 5 bases; junction bases not matched to a gene: 9. DNA for the CDR3: TGTGCCAGCAGCTTCGGGACTAGAGGGTCCAACGAGCAGTACTTC. Protein: CASSFGTRGSNEQYF.

A single count supports this clonotype. V usage is TRBV19 and J usage is TRBJ2-1; D call uncertain. The CDR3 is 14 residues long. Per germline, CDR1 LNHDA and CDR2 SQIVND (reference sequence). V dropped 4 bases and J dropped 4 bases, with 11 bases sitting between them. The CDR3 nucleotides read TGTGCCAGTAGTAGAACGGACGGATACAATGAGCAGTTCTTC. This codes for CASSRTDGYNEQFF. Filled out from reference TRBV19 and TRBJ2-1, the complete variable domain reads DGGITQSPKYLFRKEGQNVTLSCEQNLNHDAMYWYRQDPGQGLRLIYYSQIVNDFQKGDIAEGYSVSREKKESFPLTVTSAQKNPTAFYLCASSRTDGYNEQFFGPGTRLTVL.

The chain employs TRBV5-1 and TRBJ2-3; 7 bases are shared with TRBD2. Per the germline V gene, CDR1 is SGHRS and CDR2 is YFSETQ. This CDR3 contains 14 residues. V shed 2 bases, J shed 4 bases, and the junction held 4 bases outside the gene matches. CDR3 nucleotide sequence: TGCGCCAGCAGCTTATTTCGGGGGGCAGATACGCAGTATTTT. This gives the protein CASSLFRGADTQYF.

This clonotype was observed many times. The V call is TRBV28, the J call TRBJ2-2; D perhaps matches TRBD2 (5 bases). Germline V gene lookup returns CDR1 MDHEN and CDR2 SYDVKM. The CDR3 is 14 residues long. V lost 6 bases to trimming and J lost 5 bases, with 13 bases between them. DNA of the CDR3: TGTGCCAGCAGGAGCGGAGGCGGGACCGGGGAGCTGTTTTTT. Amino acids: CASRSGGGTGELFF.

On this clonotype: The conserved phenylalanine or tryptophan is not found at the CDR3 terminus, so this likely reflects a read error. V usage is TRBV5-1 and J usage is TRBJ2-7; D possibly matches TRBD1 or TRBD2 (6 bases each). The V end was cut by 4 bases, the J end by 2 bases, with 16 bases between. CDR1 and CDR2 (germline): SGHRS, YFSETQ. The CDR3 length is 15 residues. The CDR3 reads CASSMGGALTYEQYL. DNA of the CDR3: TGCGCCAGCAGCATGGGGGGCGCTTTGACCTACGAGCAGTACCTC.

This clonotype was seen at least ten times. The V call is TRBV10-3, the J call TRBJ2-7, with 7 bases matching TRBD2. Germline V lookup: CDR1 ENHRY, CDR2 SYGVKD. This CDR3 is built from 14 residues. V was pared by 7 bases and J by 3 bases, with 9 bases of the junction left unmatched. CDR3 nucleotides: TGTGCCATCAAGCGGGAACAGTTGAACTACGAGCAGTACTTC. It codes for CAIKREQLNYEQYF.